This paragraph reports one T cell receptor (beta chain). Authors' methods: The assay estimated nucleated cells by amplifying reference gene primers. Measured with immunoSEQ multiplex PCR; TCRdb has only the in-frame clones, and not every one. Clonal size and the V and J genes are those of that table, whereas D and trimming came from the DNA. This table holds about 29,000 clones, 82% found once. The data originate from a study of blood T cell repertoires in COVID-19. On the study more broadly: Researchers got acute and convalescent COVID-19 samples from the United States, Italy and Spain. T cells, B-cell-depleted T cells, or PBMCs provided the cDNA or gDNA that served as material.

CDR1 is SGHRS, CDR2 YFSETQ, per germline. This CDR3 comprises 13 residues. V lost 0 bases, J lost 9 bases, and 10 bases lay in between. The sample consisted of peripheral blood. This sequence originates from a man aged 80 or over with active or convalescent COVID-19. The rearrangement links TRBV5-1 to TRBJ1-5, with D perhaps matching TRBD1 (6 bases). CDR3 in DNA: TGCGCCAGCAGCTTGGAGGGGGACCGGCCCCAGCATTTT. It is translated as CASSLEGDRPQHF.